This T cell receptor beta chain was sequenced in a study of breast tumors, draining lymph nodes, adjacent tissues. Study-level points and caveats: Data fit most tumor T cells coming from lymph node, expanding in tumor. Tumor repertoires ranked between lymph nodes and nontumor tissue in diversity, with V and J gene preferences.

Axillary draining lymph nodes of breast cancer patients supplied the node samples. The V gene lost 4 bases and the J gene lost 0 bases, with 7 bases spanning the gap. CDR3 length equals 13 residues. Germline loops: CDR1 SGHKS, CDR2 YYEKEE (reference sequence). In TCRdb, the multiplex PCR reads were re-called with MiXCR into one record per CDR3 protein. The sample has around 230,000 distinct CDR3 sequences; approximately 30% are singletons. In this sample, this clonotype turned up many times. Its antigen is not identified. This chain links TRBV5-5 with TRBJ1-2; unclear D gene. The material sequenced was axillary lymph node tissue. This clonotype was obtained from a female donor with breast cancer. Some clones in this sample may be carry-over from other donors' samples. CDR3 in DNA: TGTGCCAGCAGCATTGATTCTAACTATGGCTACACCTTC. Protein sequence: CASSIDSNYGYTF. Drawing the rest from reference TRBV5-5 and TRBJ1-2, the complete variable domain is DAGVTQSPTHLIKTRGQQVTLRCSPISGHKSVSWYQQVLGQGPQFIFQYYEKEERGRGNFPDRFSARQFPNYSSELNVNALLLGDSALYLCASSIDSNYGYTFGSGTRLTVV.